The 7 T cell receptor beta chains below all came from one sample that was sequenced in a study of blood T cell repertoires in COVID-19. TCRdb's table, derived via immunoSEQ multiplex PCR, lists solely in-frame clones and lacks some. The sample carries a few hundred thousand clones, around nine tenths recorded once. The specimen sequenced was peripheral blood. All receptors derive from a woman in her twenties or thirties with COVID-19, enrolled during active disease.

The rearrangement uses TRBV19 and TRBJ1-1; no firm D call. Trimming removed 6 bases at V and 4 bases at J, with 21 bases between. CDR1 and CDR2 (germline): LNHDA, SQIVND (reference sequence). CDR3 length equals 16 residues. CDR3 nucleotides: TGTGCCAGTAGACCTAGAAGTGGGCGGGAATCCACTGAAGCTTTCTTT. Its protein is CASRPRSGRESTEAFF.

V gene TRBV9 combines with J gene TRBJ2-5; D not resolved. Germline CDR1 SGDLS, CDR2 YYNGEE. Trimming removed 1 base at V and 2 bases at J, with 9 bases between. The CDR3 covers 14 residues. CDR3 region: CASSVKSGQETQYF. DNA of the CDR3: TGTGCCAGCAGCGTAAAGTCAGGTCAAGAGACCCAGTACTTC.

CDR3 nucleotides: TGCAGCGTCTTCTATCTGGACAGTAACACTGAAGCTTTCTTT. This codes for CSVFYLDSNTEAFF. J is TRBJ1-1 and V is TRBV29-1; maybe TRBD1 (6 bases). The V gene lost 6 bases and the J gene lost 2 bases, with 16 bases spanning the gap. The germline CDR1 and CDR2 sequences are SQVTM and ANQGSEA. This CDR3 region has 14 residues.

The rearrangement joins TRBV5-6 to TRBJ1-1; tentatively, D is TRBD1 (5 bases). Trimming removed 3 bases from V and 4 bases from J, with 13 bases in between. This CDR3 spans 14 amino acids. Germline loops: CDR1 SGHDT, CDR2 YYEEEE. CDR3 DNA sequence: TGTGCCAGCAGCTGGGAGCGGGGCCTCACTGAAGCTTTCTTT. This encodes CASSWERGLTEAFF.

The V gene is TRBV3-1 (or the pseudogene TRBV3-2), the J gene TRBJ2-1; 9 nucleotides match TRBD2. This CDR3 spans 12 amino acids. V lost 0 bases to trimming and J lost 12 bases; unmatched junction nucleotides: 0. Germline V lookup: CDR1 LGHDT, CDR2 YNNKEL (reference sequence). The CDR3 region is CASSQDSGRQFF. The CDR3 bases are TGTGCCAGCAGCCAAGATAGCGGGAGGCAGTTCTTC.

The gene calls are TRBV25-1 and TRBJ2-2; 10 bases fit TRBD2. With 0 bases clipped from V and 7 bases from J, the junction kept 8 bases outside the gene matches. The CDR3 has 17 residues. Germline CDR1 MGHDK, CDR2 SYGVNS. The CDR3 nucleotides are TGTGCCAGCAGTGAATATAGCACTAGCGGGATAAGCGGGGAGCTGTTTTTT. As protein: CASSEYSTSGISGELFF.

This clone appeared a single time. This sequence joins TRBV7-9 and TRBJ2-7, with TRBD1 matching 7 bases. Germline lookup yields CDR1 SEHNR and CDR2 FQNEAQ (reference sequence). CDR3 length: 12 amino acids. V trimming: 11 bases; J trimming: 3 bases; junction bases outside the gene matches: 7. This CDR3 is CAGGQENYEQYF. The DNA of the CDR3 is TGTGCCGGCGGACAGGAAAACTACGAGCAGTACTTC. The whole variable domain, remainder taken from reference TRBV7-9 and TRBJ2-7, is DTGVSQNPRHKITKRGQNVTFRCDPISEHNRLYWYRQTLGQGPEFLTYFQNEAQLEKSRLLSDRFSAERPKGSFSTLEIQRTEQGDSAMYLCAGGQENYEQYFGPGTRLTVT.